This entry describes one T cell receptor beta chain. Germline V gene sequence: CDR1 MDHEN, CDR2 SYDVKM. V lost 8 bases to trimming and J lost 8 bases, with 16 bases between them. This CDR3 is 14 amino acids long. This sample stems from a study of blood T cell repertoires in COVID-19. Study at large: There were acute and convalescent COVID-19 samples, and they came from the United States, Italy and Spain. In each case, the material was cDNA or gDNA derived from T cells, B-cell-depleted T cells, or PBMCs.

Source study methods: Counts of nucleated cells, estimated from reference gene primer amplification, were obtained. The assay was immunoSEQ multiplex PCR, and TCRdb's table has in-frame clones only and misses some. That table gives V, J and clone size, and the DNA gave D and trimming. Of about 170,000 clones in the sample, more than 60% were seen once. This TCR derives from a man aged 60 to 75 with acute or convalescent COVID-19. The source material was peripheral blood. The genes are TRBV28 and TRBJ1-6, with D unclear. The CDR3 coding sequence is TGTGCCAGCTCACCGGGCGCGGGTTATTCACCCCTCCACTTT. Protein product: CASSPGAGYSPLHF.